The 26 T cell receptor beta chains listed next were all sequenced from one sample in a study of T cell repertoires in cytomegalovirus infection. A single record per CDR3 protein comes from TCRdb applying MiXCR to the reads. The data show about 400,000 distinct CDR3 sequences, with roughly 34% seen just once and about 13% held by the top ten. These receptors have no identified antigens. The sequenced sample was cultured PBMCs, obtained from culture after CMV antigen stimulation. These receptors all come from a human donor in good health (CMV status not recorded). Some clones in this sample may be carry-over from other donors' samples.

This clonotype was picked up a small number of times. The chain couples TRBV6-5 to TRBJ2-7; D is tentatively TRBD1 or TRBD2 (5 bases each). The CDR3 has 16 residues. CDR1 and CDR2 from the germline V gene are MNHEY and SVGAGI. Trimming took 2 bases from V and 4 from J, leaving 18 bases between them. The CDR3 here is CASSYAGLGASYEQYF. In nucleotides, the CDR3 is TGTGCCAGCAGTTACGCGGGTCTCGGGGCGAGTTACGAGCAGTACTTC.

This sequence joins TRBV12-3 or TRBV12-4 and TRBJ2-3, with 10 bases identical to TRBD2. The V gene end was trimmed by 6 bases and the J gene end by 5 bases; junction bases not matched to a gene: 14. The CDR3 extends over 17 amino acids. CDR3 protein: CASSPSGLAGVLDTQYF. Written as DNA, the CDR3 is TGTGCCAGCAGCCCATCTGGGCTAGCGGGAGTGTTAGATACGCAGTATTTT.

The rearrangement joins TRBV7-2 to TRBJ1-1; unclear D gene. This CDR3 comprises 14 residues. Germline lookup yields CDR1 SGHTA and CDR2 FQGNSA. Trimming shortened V by 5 bases and J by 1 base, and 11 bases separated the two germline ends. CDR3 loop: CASSPGPQNTEAFF. The DNA of the CDR3 is TGTGCCAGCAGCCCAGGTCCCCAGAACACTGAAGCTTTCTTT. Complete variable domain (other parts from reference TRBV7-2 and TRBJ1-1): GAGVSQSPSNKVTEKGKDVELRCDPISGHTALYWYRQSLGQGLEFLIYFQGNSAPDKSGLPSDRFSAERTGGSVSTLTIQRTQQEDSAVYLCASSPGPQNTEAFFGQGTRLTVV.

The chain joins TRBV6-2 or TRBV6-3 to TRBJ2-6; TRBD1 aligns across 7 bases. Germline loops: CDR1 MNHEY, CDR2 SVGEGT. Trimming cost V 2 bases and J 2 bases; bases outside gene matches: 6. The CDR3 spans 17 residues. The CDR3 loop is CASSYPTGMAGANVLTF. DNA for the CDR3: TGTGCCAGCAGTTACCCGACAGGGATGGCTGGGGCCAACGTCCTGACTTTC.

This clonotype was recorded a few times. This chain connects TRBV27 to TRBJ1-5, with a possible D match to TRBD1 (5 bases). The V gene lost 5 bases and the J gene lost 6 bases, with 14 bases spanning the gap. The CDR3 is made up of 14 amino acids. The V gene's germline CDR1 is MNHEY and CDR2 SMNVEV (reference sequence). The CDR3 here is CASSPREGGQPQHF. The CDR3, as DNA: TGTGCCAGCAGTCCCAGGGAGGGCGGTCAGCCCCAGCATTTT.

The chain links TRBV6-1 to TRBJ2-4; TRBD2 agrees at 11 bases. CDR1 and CDR2 from the germline V gene are MNHNS and SASEGT. This CDR3 contains 15 residues. With 5 bases clipped from V and 6 bases from J, the junction kept 6 bases outside the gene matches. The CDR3 nucleotides are TGTGCCAGCAGTACACGGGGGACTAGCGGAAACATTCAGTACTTC. This codes for CASSTRGTSGNIQYF.

The chain carries TRBV24-1 and TRBJ2-5, with 15 bases aligning to TRBD2. Germline lookup yields CDR1 KGHDR and CDR2 SFDVKD. V lost 4 bases, J lost 4 bases, and 3 bases stayed unmatched. This CDR3 region has 16 residues. CDR3 in amino acids: CATSDPGLAGGETQYF. DNA for the CDR3: TGTGCCACCAGTGACCCGGGACTAGCGGGAGGAGAGACCCAGTACTTC.

This clonotype was observed a few times. The chain employs TRBV28 and TRBJ2-5; TRBD1 matches at 9 bases. After removal of 6 bases from V and 4 bases from J, the junction contained 6 bases not matched to a gene. Per germline, CDR1 MDHEN and CDR2 SYDVKM. The CDR3 contains 14 residues. This CDR3 reads CASSGQGPVETQYF. The CDR3 DNA follows: TGTGCCAGCAGCGGACAGGGGCCCGTAGAGACCCAGTACTTC.

The CDR3 is CASGEGGGETQYF. CDR3 in DNA: TGTGCCAGCGGAGAGGGAGGGGGTGAGACCCAGTACTTC. The rearrangement joins TRBV28 to TRBJ2-5; a possible D gene is TRBD2 (7 bases). V was shortened by 8 bases and J by 5 bases, with 15 bases between the two germline ends. CDR1 and CDR2 from the germline V gene are MDHEN and SYDVKM. CDR3 length: 13 residues.

The gene calls are TRBV7-9 and TRBJ2-1; tentative D call: TRBD1 (5 bases). The germline V gene has CDR1 SEHNR and CDR2 FQNEAQ (reference sequence). The CDR3 totals 14 residues. The V and J ends lost 1 base and 5 bases respectively, with 9 bases between them. Here the CDR3 reads CASSLETENNEQFF. The CDR3 DNA sequence: TGTGCCAGCAGCTTAGAGACAGAAAACAATGAGCAGTTCTTC.

This clonotype was observed many times. V gene TRBV7-8 combines with J gene TRBJ2-1; possibly TRBD2 for D (5 bases). This CDR3 region has 14 residues. CDR1 is SGHVS and CDR2 is FQNEAQ in the germline V gene. The V gene lost 4 bases and the J gene lost 4 bases, with 11 bases spanning the gap. The CDR3 protein is CASSSASSYNEQFF. The CDR3 region has the DNA TGTGCCAGCAGCTCCGCTAGCTCGTACAATGAGCAGTTCTTC.

This clonotype was seen a handful of times. The rearrangement joins TRBV7-2 to TRBJ1-2, with a tentative D call TRBD1 (5 bases). The length of the CDR3 is 14 residues. Germline CDR1 is SGHTA and CDR2 is FQGNSA. Trimming pared 1 base from V and 4 bases from J, leaving 10 bases between. CDR3 sequence: CASSLVDSSYGYTF. CDR3 DNA: TGTGCCAGCAGCTTAGTCGACAGCTCCTATGGCTACACCTTC. The variable domain in full, with the rest retrieved from reference TRBV7-2 and TRBJ1-2, is GAGVSQSPSNKVTEKGKDVELRCDPISGHTALYWYRQSLGQGLEFLIYFQGNSAPDKSGLPSDRFSAERTGGSVSTLTIQRTQQEDSAVYLCASSLVDSSYGYTFGSGTRLTVV.

This chain links TRBV7-3 with TRBJ2-5; 15 positions match TRBD2. Germline V gene lookup returns CDR1 SGHTA and CDR2 FQGTGA. V lost 5 bases and J lost 5; bases outside the gene matches: 6. The CDR3 contains 16 residues. In DNA, the CDR3 is TGTGCCAGCAGCAAGGGACTAGCGGGAGGAAGGGAGACCCAGTACTTC. This sequence encodes CASSKGLAGGRETQYF.

A few counts support this clonotype. The CDR3 loop reads CASSSLGGETQYF. The CDR3, as DNA: TGTGCCAGCAGCTCGCTGGGGGGGGAGACCCAGTACTTC. The chain links TRBV7-8 to TRBJ2-5; 7 bases align to TRBD2. The CDR3 contains 13 residues. From germline, CDR1 is SGHVS and CDR2 FQNEAQ. Trimming removed 4 bases from V and 5 bases from J; junction bases left unmatched: 4.

The chain joins TRBV10-3 to TRBJ1-2; the match to TRBD1 covers 9 bases. Germline CDR1 is ENHRY and CDR2 is SYGVKD. The CDR3 runs to 12 residues. Trimming at V came to 8 bases and at J to 3 bases, leaving 1 base not matched to a gene. CDR3 DNA: TGTGCCATCCGGACAGGGGACTATGGCTACACCTTC. Protein product: CAIRTGDYGYTF.

This clonotype occurred a few times. The rearrangement links TRBV28 to TRBJ2-7, with a weak D call TRBD1 (5 bases). Trimming removed 3 bases at V and 0 bases at J, with 15 bases between. Per the germline V gene, CDR1 is MDHEN and CDR2 is SYDVKM. This CDR3 is built from 16 residues. The CDR3 sequence: CASSFSIWGNSYEQYV. In DNA, the CDR3 is TGTGCCAGCAGTTTTTCGATTTGGGGCAACTCCTACGAGCAGTACGTC.

This clonotype was observed many times. V usage is TRBV7-2 and J usage is TRBJ2-5; a possible D gene is TRBD1 (6 bases). CDR3 length equals 14 residues. Germline V CDR1 and CDR2: SGHTA, FQGNSA. Trimming shortened V by 5 bases and J by 1 base, and 11 bases separated the two germline ends. CDR3 bases: TGTGCCAGCAGCATCTGGGGGCCCCAAGAGACCCAGTACTTC. Protein product: CASSIWGPQETQYF.

A few counts support this clonotype. This sequence joins TRBV20-1 and TRBJ1-5; D remains ambiguous. V lost 5 bases and J lost 4, with 6 bases in between. Germline V CDR1 and CDR2: DFQATT, SNEGSKA (reference sequence). The CDR3 is 11 amino acids. The CDR3 region is CSAAGNQPQHF. The CDR3 DNA reads TGCAGTGCTGCCGGAAATCAGCCCCAGCATTTT.

The chain employs TRBV6-8 and TRBJ1-1; D is undetermined. CDR1 and CDR2 (germline): MNHGY, SAAAGT. This CDR3 has 13 residues. Deletions cut 6 bases from V and 4 bases from J, with 12 bases between. CDR3 in amino acids: CASRSGVGTEAFF. For the CDR3, the DNA is TGTGCCAGCAGAAGTGGGGTTGGCACTGAAGCTTTCTTT.

The J gene is TRBJ2-6, the V gene TRBV12-3 or TRBV12-4; D possibly corresponds to TRBD1 (6 bases). The CDR3 length is 15 residues. Trimming pared 4 bases from V and 0 bases from J, leaving 7 bases between. In nucleotides, the CDR3 is TGTGCCAGCAGTTCAGGGGACTCTGGGGCCAACGTCCTGACTTTC. It specifies CASSSGDSGANVLTF.

The chain recombines TRBV7-2 with TRBJ1-5; D not certain. The CDR3 extends over 14 amino acids. V lost 1 base, J lost 0 bases, and 4 bases lay in between. The V gene's germline CDR1 is SGHTA and CDR2 FQGNSA. CDR3 in amino acids: CASSLVTSNQPQHF. The CDR3 DNA reads as TGTGCCAGCAGCTTAGTGACTAGCAATCAGCCCCAGCATTTT.

V gene TRBV7-2 combines with J gene TRBJ1-3; 7 bases are a match to TRBD1. From germline, CDR1 is SGHTA and CDR2 FQGNSA. The trim removed 5 bases at V and 2 bases at J, leaving 3 bases unmatched. The CDR3 contains 14 residues. Written as DNA, the CDR3 is TGTGCCAGCAGCCGACAGGGAACTGGAAACACCATATATTTT. This gives the protein CASSRQGTGNTIYF.

The chain combines TRBV7-2 with TRBJ2-1; TRBD1 matches at 8 bases. Unmatched junction bases numbered 13, after V lost 5 bases and J lost 4 bases. The CDR3 loop spans 17 amino acids. Germline V lookup: CDR1 SGHTA, CDR2 FQGNSA. The CDR3 bases are TGTGCCAGCAGCCCTCCCCCCGACAGGGGCACGTACAATGAGCAGTTCTTC. Translation: CASSPPPDRGTYNEQFF.

This clonotype came up a few times. This chain joins TRBV2 and TRBJ2-3; D ambiguous. The V end was cut by 4 bases, the J end by 4 bases, with 12 bases between. The CDR3 covers 14 residues. The germline gives CDR1 SNHLY, CDR2 FYNNEI. In DNA, the CDR3 is TGTGCCAGCAGTGCGTTGTCGTCCGCAGATACGCAGTATTTT. It is translated as CASSALSSADTQYF. Variable domain in full (rest from reference TRBV2 and TRBJ2-3): EPEVTQTPSHQVTQMGQEVILRCVPISNHLYFYWYRQILGQKVEFLVSFYNNEISEKSEIFDDQFSVERPDGSNFTLKIRSTKLEDSAMYFCASSALSSADTQYFGPGTRLTVL.

This clonotype has at least ten counts. The chain is built from TRBV2 and TRBJ2-2; D gene ambiguous. This CDR3 has 11 amino acids. Between the trimmed V and J ends, which lost 8 bases and 3 bases, there was a span of 4 bases. In germline, CDR1 is SNHLY, CDR2 FYNNEI. CDR3 residues: CASQYTGELFF. CDR3 DNA sequence: TGTGCCAGCCAGTACACCGGGGAGCTGTTTTTT. The complete variable domain, with remaining parts taken from reference TRBV2 and TRBJ2-2, reads EPEVTQTPSHQVTQMGQEVILRCVPISNHLYFYWYRQILGQKVEFLVSFYNNEISEKSEIFDDQFSVERPDGSNFTLKIRSTKLEDSAMYFCASQYTGELFFGEGSRLTVL.

The J gene is TRBJ2-3, the V gene TRBV12-3 or TRBV12-4, with TRBD1 matching 11 bases. CDR3 length: 15 residues. Trimming took 6 bases from V and 3 from J; bases not matched to a gene: 5. The chain's CDR3 is CASSGQGAKTDTQYF. As DNA, the CDR3 is TGTGCCAGCAGCGGACAGGGGGCAAAGACAGATACGCAGTATTTT.